This T cell receptor beta chain is drawn from a study of T-cell reconstitution after alpha-beta-depleted transplantation in children. Study-wide results and caveats: For some patients, TCRbeta diversity was high at day 60 because of recipient T cells and thymic progenitors that survived.

For TCRbeta, the library was prepared with unique molecular identifiers. Each CDR3 protein gets one entry after TCRdb re-called the PCR reads with MiXCR. The sample lists fewer than 550,000 distinct CDR3 sequences, about an eighth occurring once. In the case of this clonotype: Its antigen is not known.

Here the sequenced sample was PBMCs, mostly from graft donor cells, taken 180 days after TCRalphabeta/CD19-depleted stem cell transplant. This TCR derives from a female patient aged 2 to 10 who had a stem cell transplant for aplastic anemia, so the T cells may come from the graft donor.

The CDR3 nucleotides are TGTGCCAGCAGACCCATCGGACAGGGGAACATTCAGTACTTC. Translation gives CASRPIGQGNIQYF. The chain links TRBV6-2 or TRBV6-3 to TRBJ2-4; 9 positions agree with TRBD1. Germline V lookup: CDR1 MNHEY, CDR2 SVGEGT. V lost 6 bases, J lost 7 bases, and 7 bases stayed unmatched. This CDR3 is 14 amino acids long.